This entry lists 19 T cell receptor beta chains sequenced from one sample in a study of OX40 agonist ivuxolimab in advanced cancers. Library preparation was by the immunoSEQ multiplex PCR assay. Held by TCRdb, this immuneACCESS table contains in-frame sequences only and omits some clones. Under half of the omission traces to an unresolved V gene where checked; the cause of the rest is unknown. A total of fewer than 30,000 clones appear in this sample, around 90% of them only once. In total, the top ten clones hold around 21% of the sample. The input for sequencing was CD4+ or CD8+ T cells sorted from blood, taken in a trial of the OX40 agonist ivuxolimab. These receptors all come from an adult with an advanced solid tumor such as melanoma, head and neck, liver or kidney cancer.

A single count supports this clone. V and J are TRBV11-2 and TRBJ2-1, with 11 bases aligning to TRBD2. This CDR3 contains 16 residues. Germline V lookup: CDR1 SGHAT, CDR2 FQNNGV. V trimming: 5 bases; J trimming: 6 bases; junction bases outside the gene matches: 9. This CDR3 reads CASSPSSGGARNEQFF. The DNA of the CDR3 is TGTGCCAGCAGCCCAAGTAGCGGGGGGGCCCGCAATGAGCAGTTCTTC.

This chain joins TRBV4-3 and TRBJ2-2, with TRBD2 matching over 10 bases. Germline CDR1 reads LGHNA; CDR2 reads YSLEER. V dropped 0 bases and J dropped 7; count of bases not matched to a gene: 8. The CDR3 is 17 amino acids. The CDR3 sequence is CASSQDPAGGRNGELFF. The CDR3 DNA reads TGCGCCAGCAGCCAAGATCCAGCGGGGGGGCGAAACGGGGAGCTGTTTTTT.

The genes are TRBV11-3 and TRBJ2-6; D tentatively fits TRBD1 or TRBD2 (5 bases each). The germline V gene has CDR1 SGHNT and CDR2 YENEEA. There are 12 residues in the CDR3. Trimming took 5 bases from V and 19 from J, leaving 18 bases between them. The DNA for the CDR3 is TGTGCCAGCAGCCCCGGGGCTTGGGCAGTAACTTTC. The encoded protein is CASSPGAWAVTF.

The genes are TRBV6-5 and TRBJ2-1; 8 bases fit TRBD1. V dropped 6 bases and J dropped 4; count of bases not matched to a gene: 8. The CDR3 runs 15 residues. The germline CDR1 and CDR2 sequences are MNHEY and SVGAGI. The DNA for the CDR3 is TGTGCCAGCAGCCCCTCAGGGGGCGGGTACAATGAGCAGTTCTTC. Translation gives CASSPSGGGYNEQFF.

This clone is a singleton in its sample. V is TRBV19 and J is TRBJ2-7, with 12 bases that match TRBD1. V lost 10 bases and J lost 6; bases outside the gene matches: 4. Germline V gives CDR1 LNHDA, CDR2 SQIVND (reference sequence). CDR3 length: 12 amino acids. CDR3 DNA sequence: TGTGCCACTGGGACAGGGGGCTTCGAGCAGTACTTC. Translation: CATGTGGFEQYF.

This clone has just one count. The V call is TRBV7-8, the J call TRBJ2-5, with 7 bases matching TRBD1. The CDR3 has 15 amino acids. Germline assignment: CDR1 SGHVS and CDR2 FQNEAQ. V shed 0 bases, J shed 2 bases, and the junction held 3 bases outside the gene matches. CDR3 in amino acids: CASSLATGLQETQYF. The DNA of the CDR3 is TGTGCCAGCAGCTTAGCGACAGGGCTACAAGAGACCCAGTACTTC.

The V and J genes are TRBV4-3 and TRBJ2-7; D gene unclear. Trimming removed 2 bases at V and 3 bases at J, with 8 bases between. CDR1 is LGHNA, CDR2 YSLEER, per germline. The CDR3 loop spans 13 amino acids. The CDR3 spells CASSQNTHYEQYF. CDR3 nucleotide sequence: TGCGCCAGCAGCCAAAACACCCACTACGAGCAGTACTTC.

The chain uses TRBV6-6 and TRBJ2-1; D gene uncertain. The V gene's germline CDR1 is MNHNY and CDR2 SVGAGI (reference sequence). The ends were cut back, 5 bases at V and 6 bases at J, with 14 bases in the middle. The CDR3 runs 14 residues. CDR3 protein: CASSNGPLGNEQFF. In DNA form, the CDR3 reads TGTGCCAGCAGTAACGGGCCCCTAGGCAATGAGCAGTTCTTC.

In this sample, this clone turned up a few times. This chain connects TRBV9 to TRBJ2-7; 10 bases match TRBD2. CDR3 length: 15 residues. Germline V lookup: CDR1 SGDLS, CDR2 YYNGEE. The trim removed 1 base at V and 5 bases at J, leaving 6 bases unmatched. CDR3 amino acids: CASSVRGLAVHEQYF. The CDR3 nucleotides are TGTGCCAGCAGCGTACGAGGACTAGCGGTCCACGAGCAGTACTTC.

The chain combines TRBV10-1 with TRBJ2-7, with 8 bases identical to TRBD1. The CDR3 extends over 14 amino acids. Germline CDR1 reads WNHNN; CDR2 reads SYGVQD (reference sequence). Losses at the gene ends were 6 bases for V and 6 bases for J; bases not matched to a gene: 10. The CDR3: CASRALTGAGEQYF. The CDR3 region has the DNA TGCGCCAGCAGGGCACTGACAGGGGCCGGCGAGCAGTACTTC.

In regard to this clone: Other DNA variants within this sample encode the same CDR3. This chain links TRBV5-6 with TRBJ2-3; D not certain. With 2 bases removed from V and 0 bases from J, the gap between germline ends came to 4 bases. The CDR3 sequence is 13 residues long. Looked up from germline, CDR1 is SGHDT and CDR2 is YYEEEE. For the CDR3, the DNA is TGTGCCAGCAGCTTAGGCAGCACAGATACGCAGTATTTT. It codes for CASSLGSTDTQYF. Complete variable domain (other parts from reference TRBV5-6 and TRBJ2-3): DAGVTQSPTHLIKTRGQQVTLRCSPKSGHDTVSWYQQALGQGPQFIFQYYEEEERQRGNFPDRFSGHQFPNYSSELNVNALLLGDSALYLCASSLGSTDTQYFGPGTRLTVL.

The chain has TRBV11-3 and TRBJ2-1, with 8 bases matching TRBD2. This CDR3 spans 13 amino acids. Germline V gene data show CDR1 as SGHNT and CDR2 as YENEEA. V dropped 7 bases and J dropped 7; count of bases not matched to a gene: 6. DNA for the CDR3: TGTGCCAGCATGCTTCGGGGGGGGAATGAGCAGTTCTTC. The encoded protein is CASMLRGGNEQFF.

The chain links TRBV28 to TRBJ1-3; 8 bases match TRBD1. Germline CDR1 MDHEN, CDR2 SYDVKM. This CDR3 has 15 residues. The J segment lost 0 bases and the V segment lost 8 bases, leaving 6 bases of the junction unmatched. CDR3 in amino acids: CASHTGGPSGNTIYF. The CDR3 DNA reads TGTGCCAGCCACACAGGGGGGCCCTCTGGAAACACCATATATTTT.

CDR3 nucleotide sequence: TGCGCCAGCAGCGGTCAGGGGGACTATGGCTACACCTTC. Translated: CASSGQGDYGYTF. This rearrangement joins TRBV4-1 to TRBJ1-2, with TRBD1 identical over 7 bases. The V gene end was trimmed by 5 bases and the J gene end by 3 bases; junction bases not matched to a gene: 3. The CDR3 is 13 amino acids. Germline CDR1 is MGHRA and CDR2 is YSYEKL.

The chain has TRBV11-3 and TRBJ2-1; 7 bases are shared with TRBD2. J lost 1 base, V lost 5 bases, and 8 bases had no gene match. The CDR3 spans 16 residues. Germline V CDR1 and CDR2: SGHNT, YENEEA. The CDR3: CASSVTPGLSYNEQFF. For the CDR3, the DNA is TGTGCCAGCAGCGTCACTCCGGGACTATCCTACAATGAGCAGTTCTTC.

The CDR3 coding sequence is TGTGCCAGCAGTCTGACAGGGGGCGCGGGGACTGAAGCTTTCTTT. Translation: CASSLTGGAGTEAFF. The chain uses TRBV27 and TRBJ1-1; 10 nucleotides line up with TRBD1. The ends lost 5 bases at V and 5 bases at J; junction bases unmatched: 8. The CDR3 runs to 15 residues. Germline V gene sequence: CDR1 MNHEY, CDR2 SMNVEV (reference sequence).

This clone has a single count. The gene calls are TRBV29-1 and TRBJ2-3; D tentatively fits TRBD1 or TRBD2 (5 bases each). The CDR3 contains 16 residues. With 1 base removed from V and 1 base from J, the gap between germline ends came to 15 bases. Germline CDR1 reads SQVTM; CDR2 reads ANQGSEA. This CDR3 is CSVEVSGRIGTDTQYF. The CDR3, as DNA: TGCAGCGTTGAAGTATCGGGACGGATAGGCACAGATACGCAGTATTTT.

The chain couples TRBV7-9 to TRBJ1-4, with unresolved D. CDR3 length equals 13 residues. Germline CDR1 is SEHNR and CDR2 is FQNEAQ (reference sequence). Deletions cut 5 bases from V and 8 bases from J, with 12 bases between. CDR3 DNA: TGTGCCAGCAGCCCCCCTGGTGAGGAAAAACTGTTTTTT. As protein: CASSPPGEEKLFF. The full variable domain, with the rest looked up from reference TRBV7-9 and TRBJ1-4, is DTGVSQNPRHKITKRGQNVTFRCDPISEHNRLYWYRQTLGQGPEFLTYFQNEAQLEKSRLLSDRFSAERPKGSFSTLEIQRTEQGDSAMYLCASSPPGEEKLFFGSGTQLSVL.

Only one count was recorded for this clone. The chain recombines TRBV4-1 with TRBJ1-4; D call uncertain. V was trimmed by 1 base and J by 7 bases, leaving 16 bases between them. The CDR3 totals 16 residues. CDR1 and CDR2 from the germline V gene are MGHRA and YSYEKL. The CDR3 is CASSQGDRGFAEKLFF. The CDR3, as DNA: TGCGCCAGCAGCCAAGGGGATCGAGGGTTTGCTGAAAAACTGTTTTTT.